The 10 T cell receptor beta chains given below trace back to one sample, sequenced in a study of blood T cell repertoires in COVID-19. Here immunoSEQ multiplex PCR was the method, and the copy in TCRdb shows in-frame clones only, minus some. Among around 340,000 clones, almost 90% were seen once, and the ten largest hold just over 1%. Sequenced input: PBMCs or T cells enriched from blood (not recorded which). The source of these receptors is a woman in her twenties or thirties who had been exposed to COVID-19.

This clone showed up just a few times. The chain's CDR3 is CASSLKGQGVVGQFF. The CDR3 coding sequence is TGTGCCAGCAGTTTAAAGGGACAGGGGGTGGTCGGGCAGTTCTTC. The V gene is TRBV27, the J gene TRBJ2-1, with 11 bases matching TRBD1. The V segment lost 2 bases and the J segment 12 bases; nucleotides outside the gene matches: 9. The CDR3 consists of 15 residues. Germline assignment: CDR1 MNHEY and CDR2 SMNVEV (reference sequence).

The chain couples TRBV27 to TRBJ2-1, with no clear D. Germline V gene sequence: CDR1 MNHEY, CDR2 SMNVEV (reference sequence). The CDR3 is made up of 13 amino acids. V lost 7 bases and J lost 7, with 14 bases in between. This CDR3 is CASKSNPKNEQFF. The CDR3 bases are TGTGCCAGCAAATCAAACCCTAAGAATGAGCAGTTCTTC.

The CDR3 region has the DNA TGTGCCACCAGCAGACCAAGCCCGGGGAGCGGGAGCGGTGTAGATACGCAGTATTTT. This sequence encodes CATSRPSPGSGSGVDTQYF. This chain uses TRBV15 with TRBJ2-3; TRBD2 aligns across 8 bases. Germline V gene lookup returns CDR1 LNHNV and CDR2 YYDKDF (reference sequence). V was clipped by 2 bases and J by 5 bases; unmatched bases: 18. The CDR3 extends over 19 amino acids.

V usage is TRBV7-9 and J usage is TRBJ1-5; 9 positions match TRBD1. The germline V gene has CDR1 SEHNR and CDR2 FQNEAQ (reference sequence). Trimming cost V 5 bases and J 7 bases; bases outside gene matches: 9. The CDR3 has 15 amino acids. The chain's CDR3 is CASSPGPDRGQPQHF. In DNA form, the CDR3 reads TGTGCCAGCAGCCCGGGTCCGGACAGGGGCCAGCCCCAGCATTTT.

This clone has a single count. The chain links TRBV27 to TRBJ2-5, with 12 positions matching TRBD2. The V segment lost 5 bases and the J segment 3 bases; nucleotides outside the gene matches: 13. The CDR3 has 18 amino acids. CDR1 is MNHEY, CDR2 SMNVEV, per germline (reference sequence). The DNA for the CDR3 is TGTGCCAGCAGTGAACCACACTTAAGACTAGCGGGAGAAGAGACCCAGTACTTC. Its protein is CASSEPHLRLAGEETQYF.

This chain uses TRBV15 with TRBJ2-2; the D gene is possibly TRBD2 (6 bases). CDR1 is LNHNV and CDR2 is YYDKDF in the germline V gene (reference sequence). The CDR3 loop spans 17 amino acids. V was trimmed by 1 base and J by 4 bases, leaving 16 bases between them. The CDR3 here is CATSRVWETRGTGELFF. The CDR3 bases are TGTGCCACCAGCAGAGTTTGGGAGACTAGGGGCACCGGGGAGCTGTTTTTT.

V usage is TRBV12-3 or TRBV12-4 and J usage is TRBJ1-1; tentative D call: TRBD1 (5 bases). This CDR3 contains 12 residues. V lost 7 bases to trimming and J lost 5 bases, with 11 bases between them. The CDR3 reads CASTGKGTEAFF. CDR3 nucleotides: TGTGCCAGCACCGGAAAGGGGACTGAAGCTTTCTTT.

CDR3 region: CSVEAGGGGYTF. For the CDR3, the DNA is TGCAGCGTGGAGGCCGGGGGTGGGGGCTACACCTTC. The rearrangement links TRBV29-1 to TRBJ1-2, with D possibly matching TRBD1 (5 bases). Trimming cost V 6 bases and J 8 bases, with 16 bases left between them. The CDR3 contains 12 residues. The germline V gene encodes CDR1 SQVTM and CDR2 ANQGSEA.

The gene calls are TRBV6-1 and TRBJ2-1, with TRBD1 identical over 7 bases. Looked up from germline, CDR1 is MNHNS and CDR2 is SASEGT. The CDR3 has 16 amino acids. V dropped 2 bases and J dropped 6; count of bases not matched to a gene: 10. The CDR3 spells CASSERQGLGGNEQFF. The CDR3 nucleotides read TGTGCCAGCAGTGAACGACAGGGCCTTGGGGGCAATGAGCAGTTCTTC.

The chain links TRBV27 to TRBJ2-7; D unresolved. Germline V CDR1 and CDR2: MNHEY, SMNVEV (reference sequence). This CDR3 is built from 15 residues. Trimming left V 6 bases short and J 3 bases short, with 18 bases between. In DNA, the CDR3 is TGTGCCAGCAGCCCTGACAAATACCTTAACTACGAGCAGTACTTC. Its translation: CASSPDKYLNYEQYF.